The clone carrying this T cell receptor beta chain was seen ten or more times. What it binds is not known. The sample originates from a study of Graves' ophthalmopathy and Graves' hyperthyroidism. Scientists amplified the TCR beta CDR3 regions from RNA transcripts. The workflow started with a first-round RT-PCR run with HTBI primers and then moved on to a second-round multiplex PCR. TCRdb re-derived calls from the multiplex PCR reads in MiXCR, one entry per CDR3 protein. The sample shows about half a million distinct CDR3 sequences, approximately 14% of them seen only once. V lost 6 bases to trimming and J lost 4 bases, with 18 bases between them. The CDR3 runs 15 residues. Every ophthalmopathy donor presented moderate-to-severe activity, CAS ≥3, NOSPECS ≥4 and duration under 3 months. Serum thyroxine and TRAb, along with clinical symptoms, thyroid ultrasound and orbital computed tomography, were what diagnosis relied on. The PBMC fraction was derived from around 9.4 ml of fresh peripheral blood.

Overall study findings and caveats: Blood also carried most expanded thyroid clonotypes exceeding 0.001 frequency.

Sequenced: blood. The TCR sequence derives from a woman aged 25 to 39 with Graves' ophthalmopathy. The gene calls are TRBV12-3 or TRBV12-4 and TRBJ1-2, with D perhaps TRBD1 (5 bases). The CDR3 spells CASRGPPQGGYGYTF. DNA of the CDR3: TGTGCCAGCAGGGGACCCCCCCAGGGAGGCTATGGCTACACCTTC.